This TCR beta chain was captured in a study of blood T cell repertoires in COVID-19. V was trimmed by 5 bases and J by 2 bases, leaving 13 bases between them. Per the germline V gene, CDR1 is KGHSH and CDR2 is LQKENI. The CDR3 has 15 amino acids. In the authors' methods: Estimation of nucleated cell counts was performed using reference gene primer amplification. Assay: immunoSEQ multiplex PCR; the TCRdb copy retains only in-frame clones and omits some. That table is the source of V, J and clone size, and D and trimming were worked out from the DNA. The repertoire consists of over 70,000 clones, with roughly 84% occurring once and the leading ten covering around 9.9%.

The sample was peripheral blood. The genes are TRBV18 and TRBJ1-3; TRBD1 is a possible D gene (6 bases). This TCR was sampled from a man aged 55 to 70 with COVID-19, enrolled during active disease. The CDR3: CASSASRGTGNTIYF. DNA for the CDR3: TGTGCCAGCTCAGCATCCAGGGGCACTGGAAACACCATATATTTT.